The 4 T cell receptor beta chains in this list originate from one sample, sequenced in a study of blood T cell repertoires in COVID-19. Using immunoSEQ multiplex PCR, the repertoire was profiled, and TCRdb retains in-frame clones only, with some absent. The sample gives more than 200,000 clones, roughly 83% of which show up once; 7.5% to 10% is in the top ten. The sequenced material came from peripheral blood. The receptors here all came from a man older than 75 with acute or convalescent COVID-19.

The chain couples TRBV7-8 to TRBJ2-1; D is ambiguous. The CDR3 is 13 amino acids. CDR1 and CDR2 from the germline V gene are SGHVS and FQNEAQ. V lost 8 bases and J 7 bases, leaving 15 bases between the germline ends. In nucleotides, the CDR3 is TGTGCCAGCGAGATGGTTGCGAGGAATGAGCAGTTCTTC. Amino acids: CASEMVARNEQFF.

The rearrangement uses TRBV3-1 (or the pseudogene TRBV3-2) and TRBJ1-1; D is uncertain. V lost 0 bases and J lost 1, with 12 bases in between. The CDR3 is made up of 16 amino acids. Germline CDR1 is LGHDT and CDR2 is YNNKEL (reference sequence). The CDR3 DNA sequence: TGTGCCAGCAGCCAAGATACTTGGGCAGCGAACACTGAAGCTTTCTTT. Protein product: CASSQDTWAANTEAFF.

The chain uses TRBV6-5 and TRBJ1-2, with TRBD1 matching over 9 bases. This CDR3 region has 16 residues. In germline, CDR1 is MNHEY, CDR2 SVGAGI. Germline trimming cut 4 bases from V and 6 bases from J; bases unmatched to any gene: 12. The CDR3 is CASSFYSTGGMDGYTF. The CDR3 DNA sequence: TGTGCCAGCAGTTTTTACTCGACAGGGGGTATGGATGGCTACACCTTC.

The chain combines TRBV12-2 with TRBJ1-1; TRBD1 is the table's D call and was not checked against the DNA. TRBV12-2 is annotated as a pseudogene. This CDR3 has 18 residues. CDR3 loop: CASRLEGGTAVRNTEAFF. For the CDR3, the DNA is TGTGCAAGTCGCTTAGAAGGCGGGACAGCAGTTAGGAACACTGAAGCTTTCTTT.